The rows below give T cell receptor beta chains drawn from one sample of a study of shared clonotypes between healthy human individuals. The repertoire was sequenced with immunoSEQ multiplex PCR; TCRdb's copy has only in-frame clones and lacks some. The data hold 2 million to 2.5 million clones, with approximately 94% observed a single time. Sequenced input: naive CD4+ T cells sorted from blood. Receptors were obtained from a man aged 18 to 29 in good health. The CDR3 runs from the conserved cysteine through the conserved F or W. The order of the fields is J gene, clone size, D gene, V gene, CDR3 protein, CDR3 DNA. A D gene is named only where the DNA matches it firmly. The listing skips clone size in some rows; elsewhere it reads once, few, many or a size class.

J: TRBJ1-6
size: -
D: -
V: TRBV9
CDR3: CASSERGGPSPLHF
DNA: TGTGCCAGCAGCGAGAGGGGGGGTCCTTCACCCCTCCACTTT

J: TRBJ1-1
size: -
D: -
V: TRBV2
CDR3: CASSRMTGPNTEAFF
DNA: TGTGCCAGCAGTAGGATGACAGGACCTAACACTGAAGCTTTCTTT

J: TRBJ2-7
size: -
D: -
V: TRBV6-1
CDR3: CASSPYPQSSYEQYF
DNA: TGTGCCAGCAGTCCGTACCCCCAGAGCTCCTACGAGCAGTACTTC

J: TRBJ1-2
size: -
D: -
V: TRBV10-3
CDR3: CAISESPGAYGYTF
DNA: TGTGCCATCAGTGAGTCGCCAGGGGCCTATGGCTACACCTTC

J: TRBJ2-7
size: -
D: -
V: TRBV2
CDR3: CASRVGASYEQYF
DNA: TGTGCCTCCAGGGTGGGGGCTTCCTACGAGCAGTACTTC

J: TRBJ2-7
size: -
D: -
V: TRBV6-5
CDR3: CASSYVGGDEQYF
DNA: TGTGCCAGCAGTTACGTGGGGGGCGACGAGCAGTACTTC

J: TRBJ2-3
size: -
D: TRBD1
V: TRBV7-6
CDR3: CASSFGQGITDTQYF
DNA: TGTGCCAGCAGCTTCGGACAGGGAATCACAGATACGCAGTATTTT

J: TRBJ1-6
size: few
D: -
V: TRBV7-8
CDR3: CASSPPTGTNSPLHF
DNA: TGTGCCAGCAGCCCCCCCACCGGGACCAATTCACCCCTCCACTTT

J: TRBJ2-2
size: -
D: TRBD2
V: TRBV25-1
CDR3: CASSEPRGTVANTGELFF
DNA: TGTGCCAGCAGTGAGCCGCGGGGGACCGTTGCGAACACCGGGGAGCTGTTTTTT

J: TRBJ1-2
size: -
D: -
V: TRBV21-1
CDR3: CASSKGETGIPNYGYTF
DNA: TGTGCCAGCAGCAAAGGGGAAACAGGGATACCTAACTATGGCTACACCTTC

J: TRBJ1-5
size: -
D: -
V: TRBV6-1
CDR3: CASIRDLNQPQHF
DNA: TGTGCCAGCATCCGGGACCTCAATCAGCCCCAGCATTTT

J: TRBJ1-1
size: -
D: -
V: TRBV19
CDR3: CASSILRGHSNTEAFF
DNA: TGTGCCAGTAGTATACTTAGAGGACACTCGAACACTGAAGCTTTCTTT

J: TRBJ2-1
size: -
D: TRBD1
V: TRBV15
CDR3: CATSSLTGLGPNEQFF
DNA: TGTGCCACCAGCAGCTTGACAGGGCTTGGTCCCAATGAGCAGTTCTTC